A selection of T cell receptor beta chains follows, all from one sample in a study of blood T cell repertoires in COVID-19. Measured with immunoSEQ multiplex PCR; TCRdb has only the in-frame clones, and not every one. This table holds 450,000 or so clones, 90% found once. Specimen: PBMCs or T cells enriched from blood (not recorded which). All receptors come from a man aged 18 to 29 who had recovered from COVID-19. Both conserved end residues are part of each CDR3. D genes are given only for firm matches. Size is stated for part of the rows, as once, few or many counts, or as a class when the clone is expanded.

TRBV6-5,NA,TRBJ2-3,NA,CASSPVSDTQYF,TGTGCCAGCAGCCCGGTCTCAGATACGCAGTATTTT
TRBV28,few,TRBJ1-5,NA,CASRDDRTHQPQHF,TGTGCCAGCAGGGACGACAGGACCCATCAGCCCCAGCATTTT
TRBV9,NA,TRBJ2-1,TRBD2,CASSVTSGRAGSEQFF,TGTGCCAGCAGCGTGACTAGCGGGAGGGCCGGAAGTGAGCAGTTCTTC
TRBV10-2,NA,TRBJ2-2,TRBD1,CASRNSGGYTGELFF,TGCGCCAGCAGGAACTCAGGGGGCTACACCGGGGAGCTGTTTTTT
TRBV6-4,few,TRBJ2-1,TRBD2,CASSTTGLAPNEQFF,TGTGCCAGTAGCACCACCGGACTAGCCCCCAATGAGCAGTTCTTC
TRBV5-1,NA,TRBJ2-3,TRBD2,CASSQLAGARYSTDTQYF,TGCGCCAGCAGCCAACTAGCGGGAGCCCGATATAGCACAGATACGCAGTATTTT
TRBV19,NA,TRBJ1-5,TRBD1,CASSIWTGENQPQHF,TGTGCCAGTAGTATCTGGACAGGGGAGAATCAGCCCCAGCATTTT
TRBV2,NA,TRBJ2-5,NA,CASRGRLVRETQYF,TGTGCCAGCAGGGGTCGACTAGTCCGGGAGACCCAGTACTTC
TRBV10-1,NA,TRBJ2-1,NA,CASTSSHNNEQFF,TGCGCCAGCACAAGTAGTCATAACAATGAGCAGTTCTTC
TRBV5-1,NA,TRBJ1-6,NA,CASSLAPSTGFWSPLHF,TGCGCCAGCAGCTTGGCCCCTTCTACAGGGTTTTGGTCACCCCTCCACTTT
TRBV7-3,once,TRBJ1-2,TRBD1,CASSLGRQGDGYTF,TGTGCCAGCAGCTTAGGGAGACAGGGAGATGGCTACACCTTC
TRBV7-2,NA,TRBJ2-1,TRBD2,CASSHRLAQYNEQFF,TGTGCCAGCAGCCATCGACTAGCGCAGTACAATGAGCAGTTCTTC
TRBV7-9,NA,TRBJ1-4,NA,CASSVAWAATNEKLFF,TGTGCCAGCAGCGTAGCCTGGGCTGCAACTAATGAAAAACTGTTTTTT
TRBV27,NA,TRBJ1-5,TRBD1,CASSLSKGTGSQPQHF,TGTGCCAGCAGTTTATCGAAAGGGACAGGGTCTCAGCCCCAGCATTTT
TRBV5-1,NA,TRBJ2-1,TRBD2,CASSTSGSEQFF,TGCGCCAGCAGCACTAGCGGGAGTGAGCAGTTCTTC